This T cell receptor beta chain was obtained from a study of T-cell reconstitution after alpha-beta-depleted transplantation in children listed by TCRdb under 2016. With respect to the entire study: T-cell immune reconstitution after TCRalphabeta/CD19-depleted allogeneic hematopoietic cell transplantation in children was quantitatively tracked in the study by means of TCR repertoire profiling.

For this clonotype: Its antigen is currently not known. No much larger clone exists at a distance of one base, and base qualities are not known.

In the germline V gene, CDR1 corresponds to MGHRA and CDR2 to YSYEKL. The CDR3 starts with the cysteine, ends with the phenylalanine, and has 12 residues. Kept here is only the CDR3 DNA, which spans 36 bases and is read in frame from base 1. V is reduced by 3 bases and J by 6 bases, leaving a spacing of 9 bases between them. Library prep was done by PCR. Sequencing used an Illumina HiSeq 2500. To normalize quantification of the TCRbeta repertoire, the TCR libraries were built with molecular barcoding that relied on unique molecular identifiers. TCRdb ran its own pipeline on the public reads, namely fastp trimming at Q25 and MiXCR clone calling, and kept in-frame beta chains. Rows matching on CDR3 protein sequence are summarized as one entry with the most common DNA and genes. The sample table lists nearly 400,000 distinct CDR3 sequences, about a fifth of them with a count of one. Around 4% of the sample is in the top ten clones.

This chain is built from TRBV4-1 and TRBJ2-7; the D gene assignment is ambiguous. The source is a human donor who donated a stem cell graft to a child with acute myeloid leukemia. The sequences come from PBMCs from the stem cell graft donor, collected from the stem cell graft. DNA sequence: TGCGCCAGCAGCCATCGGGCTGGCGAGCAGTACTTC. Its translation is CASSHRAGEQYF.